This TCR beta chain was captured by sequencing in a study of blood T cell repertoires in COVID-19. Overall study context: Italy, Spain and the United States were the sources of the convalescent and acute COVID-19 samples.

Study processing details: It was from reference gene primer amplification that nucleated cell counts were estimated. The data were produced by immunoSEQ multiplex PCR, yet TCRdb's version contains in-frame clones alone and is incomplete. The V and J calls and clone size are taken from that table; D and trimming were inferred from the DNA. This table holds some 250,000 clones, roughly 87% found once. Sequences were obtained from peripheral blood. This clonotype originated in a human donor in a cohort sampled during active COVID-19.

The CDR3 protein is CASSGDREISYEQYF. CDR3 coding DNA: TGTGCCAGCAGCGGGGACAGGGAGATCTCCTACGAGCAGTACTTC. This chain links TRBV6-5 with TRBJ2-7, with 9 positions matching TRBD1. Germline CDR1 is MNHEY and CDR2 is SVGAGI. V shed 6 bases, J shed 0 bases, and the junction held 6 bases outside the gene matches. The CDR3 loop spans 15 amino acids.